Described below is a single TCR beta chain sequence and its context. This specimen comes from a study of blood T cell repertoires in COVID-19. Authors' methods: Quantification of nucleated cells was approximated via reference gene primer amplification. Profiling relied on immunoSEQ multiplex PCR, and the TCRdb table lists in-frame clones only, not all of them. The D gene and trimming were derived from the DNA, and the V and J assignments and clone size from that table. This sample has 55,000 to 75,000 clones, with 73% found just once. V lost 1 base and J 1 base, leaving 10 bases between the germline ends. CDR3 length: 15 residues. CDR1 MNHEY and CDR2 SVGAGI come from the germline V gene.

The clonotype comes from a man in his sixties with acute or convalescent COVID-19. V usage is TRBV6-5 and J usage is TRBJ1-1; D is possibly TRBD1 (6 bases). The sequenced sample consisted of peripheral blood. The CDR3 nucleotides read TGTGCCAGCAGTTACTTTTCAGGGGCGAACACTGAAGCTTTCTTT. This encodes CASSYFSGANTEAFF.